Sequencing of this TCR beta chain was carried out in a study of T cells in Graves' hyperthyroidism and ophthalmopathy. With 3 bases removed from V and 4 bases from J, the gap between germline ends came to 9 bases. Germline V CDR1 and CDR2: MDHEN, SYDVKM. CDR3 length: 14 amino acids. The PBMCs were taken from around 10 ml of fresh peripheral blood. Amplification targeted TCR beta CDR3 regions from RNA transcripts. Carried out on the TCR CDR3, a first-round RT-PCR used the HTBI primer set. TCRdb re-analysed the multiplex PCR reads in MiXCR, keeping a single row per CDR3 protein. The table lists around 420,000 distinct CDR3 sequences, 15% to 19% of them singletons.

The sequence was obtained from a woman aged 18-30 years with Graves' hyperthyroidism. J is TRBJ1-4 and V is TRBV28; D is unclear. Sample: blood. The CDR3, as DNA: TGTGCCAGCAGTTTTTTGGTGATTAATGAAAAACTGTTTTTT. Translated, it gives CASSFLVINEKLFF.